Reported below is one TCR beta chain. Its antigen is unknown. Produced via immunoSEQ multiplex PCR; TCRdb's table is partial and in-frame only. The sample shows 40,000 to 50,000 clones, about 88% of them seen only once. This sample was taken from a study of OX40 agonist ivuxolimab in advanced cancers. Study-wide points: CD4+ and CD8+ blood T cells expanded clonally by week 6 at 0.1 to 3.0 mg/kg.

Germline lookup yields CDR1 KGHSH and CDR2 LQKENI. Trimming shortened V by 6 bases and J by 2 bases, and 14 bases separated the two germline ends. This CDR3 has 14 amino acids. The chain has TRBV18 and TRBJ2-7; D is ambiguous. This material consisted of CD4+ or CD8+ T cells sorted from blood, taken in a trial of the OX40 agonist ivuxolimab. The clonotype originates from an adult with an advanced solid tumor such as melanoma, head and neck, liver or kidney cancer. CDR3 residues: CASSDGKKAYEQYF. The CDR3 DNA sequence: TGTGCCAGCTCCGACGGAAAGAAGGCCTACGAGCAGTACTTC.